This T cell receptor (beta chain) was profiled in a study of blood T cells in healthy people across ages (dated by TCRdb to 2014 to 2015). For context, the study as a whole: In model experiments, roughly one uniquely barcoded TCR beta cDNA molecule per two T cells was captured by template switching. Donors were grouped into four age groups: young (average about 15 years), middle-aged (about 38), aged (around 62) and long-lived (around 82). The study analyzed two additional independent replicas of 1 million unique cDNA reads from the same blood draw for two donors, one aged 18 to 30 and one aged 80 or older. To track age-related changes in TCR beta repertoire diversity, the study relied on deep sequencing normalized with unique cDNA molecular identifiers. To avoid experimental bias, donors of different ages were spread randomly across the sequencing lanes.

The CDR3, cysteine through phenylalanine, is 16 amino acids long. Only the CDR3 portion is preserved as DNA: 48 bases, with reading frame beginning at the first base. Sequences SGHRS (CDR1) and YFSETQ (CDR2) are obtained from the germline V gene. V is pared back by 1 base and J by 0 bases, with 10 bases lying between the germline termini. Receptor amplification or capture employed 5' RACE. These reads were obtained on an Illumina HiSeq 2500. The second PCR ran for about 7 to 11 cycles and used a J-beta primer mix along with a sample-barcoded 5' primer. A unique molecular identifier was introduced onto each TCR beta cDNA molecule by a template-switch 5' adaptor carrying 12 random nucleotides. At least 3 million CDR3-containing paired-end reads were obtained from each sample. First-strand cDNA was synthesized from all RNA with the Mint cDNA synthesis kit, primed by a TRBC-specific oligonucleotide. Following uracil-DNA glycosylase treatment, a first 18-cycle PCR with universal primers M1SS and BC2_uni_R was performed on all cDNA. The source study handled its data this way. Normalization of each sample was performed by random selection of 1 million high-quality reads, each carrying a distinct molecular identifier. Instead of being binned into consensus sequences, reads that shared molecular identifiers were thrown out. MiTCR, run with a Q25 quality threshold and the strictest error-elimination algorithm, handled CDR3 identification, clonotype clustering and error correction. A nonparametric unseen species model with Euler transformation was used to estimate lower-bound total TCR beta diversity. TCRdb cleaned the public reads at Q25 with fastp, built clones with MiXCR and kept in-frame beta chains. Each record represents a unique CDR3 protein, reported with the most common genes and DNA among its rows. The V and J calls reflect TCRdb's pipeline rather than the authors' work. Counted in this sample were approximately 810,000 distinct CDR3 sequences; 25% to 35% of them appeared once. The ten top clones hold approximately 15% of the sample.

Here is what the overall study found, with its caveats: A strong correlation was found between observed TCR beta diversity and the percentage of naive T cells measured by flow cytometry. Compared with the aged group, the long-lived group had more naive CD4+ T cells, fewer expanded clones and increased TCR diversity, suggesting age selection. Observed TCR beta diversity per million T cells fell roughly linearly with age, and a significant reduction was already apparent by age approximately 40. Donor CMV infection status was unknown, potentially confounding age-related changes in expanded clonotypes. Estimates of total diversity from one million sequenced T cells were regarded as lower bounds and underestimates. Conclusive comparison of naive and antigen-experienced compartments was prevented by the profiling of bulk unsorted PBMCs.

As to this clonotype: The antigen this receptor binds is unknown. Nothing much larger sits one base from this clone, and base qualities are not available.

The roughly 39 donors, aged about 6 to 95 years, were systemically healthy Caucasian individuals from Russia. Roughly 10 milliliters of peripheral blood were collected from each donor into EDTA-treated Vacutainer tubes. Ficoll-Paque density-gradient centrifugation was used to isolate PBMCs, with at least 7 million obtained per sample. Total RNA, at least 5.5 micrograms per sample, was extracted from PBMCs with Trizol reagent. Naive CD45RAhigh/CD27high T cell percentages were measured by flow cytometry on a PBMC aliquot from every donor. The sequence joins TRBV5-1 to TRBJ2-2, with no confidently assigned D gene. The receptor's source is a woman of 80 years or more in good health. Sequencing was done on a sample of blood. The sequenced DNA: TGCGCCAGCAGCTTGCCCGGCACCGCGAACACCGGGGAGCTGTTTTTT. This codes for CASSLPGTANTGELFF.